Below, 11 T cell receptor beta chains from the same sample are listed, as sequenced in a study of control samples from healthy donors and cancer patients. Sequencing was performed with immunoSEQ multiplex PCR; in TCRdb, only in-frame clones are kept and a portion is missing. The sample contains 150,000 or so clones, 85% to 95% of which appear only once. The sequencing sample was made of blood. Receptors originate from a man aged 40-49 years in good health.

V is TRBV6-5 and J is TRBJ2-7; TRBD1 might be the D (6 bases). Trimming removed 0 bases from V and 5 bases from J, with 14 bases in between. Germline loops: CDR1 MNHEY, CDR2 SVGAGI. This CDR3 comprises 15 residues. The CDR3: CASSYSRTGQNEQYF. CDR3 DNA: TGTGCCAGCAGTTACTCGAGAACAGGGCAAAACGAGCAGTACTTC.

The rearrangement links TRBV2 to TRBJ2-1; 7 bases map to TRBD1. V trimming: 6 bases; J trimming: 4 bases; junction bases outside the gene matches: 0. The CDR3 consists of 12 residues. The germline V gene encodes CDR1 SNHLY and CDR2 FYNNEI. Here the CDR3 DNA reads TGTGCCAGCAGGGACAGGTACAATGAGCAGTTCTTC. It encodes CASRDRYNEQFF.

CDR3 amino acids: CASSSTQVGAGELFF. The CDR3 DNA is TGCGCCAGCAGTTCCACCCAGGTGGGGGCCGGGGAGCTGTTTTTT. The chain has TRBV5-1 and TRBJ2-2; the D call may be TRBD1 or TRBD2 (5 bases each). The germline CDR1 and CDR2 sequences are SGHRS and YFSETQ. The CDR3 spans 15 residues. V was pared by 5 bases and J by 6 bases, with 17 bases between.

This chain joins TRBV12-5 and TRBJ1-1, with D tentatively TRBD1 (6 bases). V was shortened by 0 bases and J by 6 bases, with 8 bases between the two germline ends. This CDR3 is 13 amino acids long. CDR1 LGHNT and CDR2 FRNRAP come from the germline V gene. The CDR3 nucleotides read TGTGCTAGTGGTTTGGTACGGGGGCCTGAAGCTTTCTTT. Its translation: CASGLVRGPEAFF.

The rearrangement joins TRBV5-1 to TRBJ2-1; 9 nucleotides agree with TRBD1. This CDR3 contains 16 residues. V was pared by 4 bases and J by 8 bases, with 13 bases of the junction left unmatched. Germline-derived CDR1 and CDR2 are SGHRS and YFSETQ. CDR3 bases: TGCGCCAGCAGCGCGGACAGGGGACCCACCAGCCATGAGCAGTTCTTC. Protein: CASSADRGPTSHEQFF.

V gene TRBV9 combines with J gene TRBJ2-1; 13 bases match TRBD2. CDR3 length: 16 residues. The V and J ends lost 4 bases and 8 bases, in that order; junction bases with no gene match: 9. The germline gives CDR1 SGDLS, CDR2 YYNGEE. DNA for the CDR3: TGTGCCAGCAGCCCAGGACTAGCGGGAGTTGGGGATGAGCAGTTCTTC. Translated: CASSPGLAGVGDEQFF. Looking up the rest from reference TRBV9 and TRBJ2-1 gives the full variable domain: DSGVTQTPKHLITATGQRVTLRCSPRSGDLSVYWYQQSLDQGLQFLIQYYNGEERAKGNILERFSAQQFPDLHSELNLSSLELGDSALYFCASSPGLAGVGDEQFFGPGTRLTVL.

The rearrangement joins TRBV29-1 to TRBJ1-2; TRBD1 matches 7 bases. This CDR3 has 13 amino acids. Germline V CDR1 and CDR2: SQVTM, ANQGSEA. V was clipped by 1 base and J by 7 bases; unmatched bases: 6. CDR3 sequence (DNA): TGCAGCGTTGAAGTAGCGACAGGGATTGGCTACACCTTC. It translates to CSVEVATGIGYTF. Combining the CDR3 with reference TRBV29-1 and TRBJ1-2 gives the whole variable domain SAVISQKPSRDICQRGTSLTIQCQVDSQVTMMFWYRQQPGQSLTLIATANQGSEATYESGFVIDKFPISRPNLTFSTLTVSNMSPEDSSIYLCSVEVATGIGYTFGSGTRLTVV.

CDR3: CASSYRDPYNSPLHF. The CDR3 DNA sequence: TGTGCCAGCAGTTACCGGGATCCCTATAATTCACCCCTCCACTTT. This rearrangement joins TRBV6-6 to TRBJ1-6, with unresolved D. The germline CDR1 and CDR2 sequences are MNHNY and SVGAGI (reference sequence). Trimming left V 2 bases short and J 2 bases short, with 7 bases between. The length of the CDR3 is 15 residues.

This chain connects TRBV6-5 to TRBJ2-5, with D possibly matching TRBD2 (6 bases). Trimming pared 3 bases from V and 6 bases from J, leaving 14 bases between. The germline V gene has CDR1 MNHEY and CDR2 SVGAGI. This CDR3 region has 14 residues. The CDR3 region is CASSYGSAGKTQYF. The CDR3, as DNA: TGTGCCAGCAGTTATGGTAGTGCGGGGAAGACCCAGTACTTC.

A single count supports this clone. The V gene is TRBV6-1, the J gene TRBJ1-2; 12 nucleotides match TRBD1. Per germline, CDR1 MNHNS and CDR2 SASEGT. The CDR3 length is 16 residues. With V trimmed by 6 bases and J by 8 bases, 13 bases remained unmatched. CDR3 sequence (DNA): TGTGCCAGCAGCGAAATGGGGACAGGGGGCGCTGGGGGCTACACCTTC. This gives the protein CASSEMGTGGAGGYTF.

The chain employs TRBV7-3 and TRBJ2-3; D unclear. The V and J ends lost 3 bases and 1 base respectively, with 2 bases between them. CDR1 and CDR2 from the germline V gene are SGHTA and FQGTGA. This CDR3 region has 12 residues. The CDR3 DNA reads TGTGCCAGCAGCTTGGGCACAGATACGCAGTATTTT. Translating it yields CASSLGTDTQYF.